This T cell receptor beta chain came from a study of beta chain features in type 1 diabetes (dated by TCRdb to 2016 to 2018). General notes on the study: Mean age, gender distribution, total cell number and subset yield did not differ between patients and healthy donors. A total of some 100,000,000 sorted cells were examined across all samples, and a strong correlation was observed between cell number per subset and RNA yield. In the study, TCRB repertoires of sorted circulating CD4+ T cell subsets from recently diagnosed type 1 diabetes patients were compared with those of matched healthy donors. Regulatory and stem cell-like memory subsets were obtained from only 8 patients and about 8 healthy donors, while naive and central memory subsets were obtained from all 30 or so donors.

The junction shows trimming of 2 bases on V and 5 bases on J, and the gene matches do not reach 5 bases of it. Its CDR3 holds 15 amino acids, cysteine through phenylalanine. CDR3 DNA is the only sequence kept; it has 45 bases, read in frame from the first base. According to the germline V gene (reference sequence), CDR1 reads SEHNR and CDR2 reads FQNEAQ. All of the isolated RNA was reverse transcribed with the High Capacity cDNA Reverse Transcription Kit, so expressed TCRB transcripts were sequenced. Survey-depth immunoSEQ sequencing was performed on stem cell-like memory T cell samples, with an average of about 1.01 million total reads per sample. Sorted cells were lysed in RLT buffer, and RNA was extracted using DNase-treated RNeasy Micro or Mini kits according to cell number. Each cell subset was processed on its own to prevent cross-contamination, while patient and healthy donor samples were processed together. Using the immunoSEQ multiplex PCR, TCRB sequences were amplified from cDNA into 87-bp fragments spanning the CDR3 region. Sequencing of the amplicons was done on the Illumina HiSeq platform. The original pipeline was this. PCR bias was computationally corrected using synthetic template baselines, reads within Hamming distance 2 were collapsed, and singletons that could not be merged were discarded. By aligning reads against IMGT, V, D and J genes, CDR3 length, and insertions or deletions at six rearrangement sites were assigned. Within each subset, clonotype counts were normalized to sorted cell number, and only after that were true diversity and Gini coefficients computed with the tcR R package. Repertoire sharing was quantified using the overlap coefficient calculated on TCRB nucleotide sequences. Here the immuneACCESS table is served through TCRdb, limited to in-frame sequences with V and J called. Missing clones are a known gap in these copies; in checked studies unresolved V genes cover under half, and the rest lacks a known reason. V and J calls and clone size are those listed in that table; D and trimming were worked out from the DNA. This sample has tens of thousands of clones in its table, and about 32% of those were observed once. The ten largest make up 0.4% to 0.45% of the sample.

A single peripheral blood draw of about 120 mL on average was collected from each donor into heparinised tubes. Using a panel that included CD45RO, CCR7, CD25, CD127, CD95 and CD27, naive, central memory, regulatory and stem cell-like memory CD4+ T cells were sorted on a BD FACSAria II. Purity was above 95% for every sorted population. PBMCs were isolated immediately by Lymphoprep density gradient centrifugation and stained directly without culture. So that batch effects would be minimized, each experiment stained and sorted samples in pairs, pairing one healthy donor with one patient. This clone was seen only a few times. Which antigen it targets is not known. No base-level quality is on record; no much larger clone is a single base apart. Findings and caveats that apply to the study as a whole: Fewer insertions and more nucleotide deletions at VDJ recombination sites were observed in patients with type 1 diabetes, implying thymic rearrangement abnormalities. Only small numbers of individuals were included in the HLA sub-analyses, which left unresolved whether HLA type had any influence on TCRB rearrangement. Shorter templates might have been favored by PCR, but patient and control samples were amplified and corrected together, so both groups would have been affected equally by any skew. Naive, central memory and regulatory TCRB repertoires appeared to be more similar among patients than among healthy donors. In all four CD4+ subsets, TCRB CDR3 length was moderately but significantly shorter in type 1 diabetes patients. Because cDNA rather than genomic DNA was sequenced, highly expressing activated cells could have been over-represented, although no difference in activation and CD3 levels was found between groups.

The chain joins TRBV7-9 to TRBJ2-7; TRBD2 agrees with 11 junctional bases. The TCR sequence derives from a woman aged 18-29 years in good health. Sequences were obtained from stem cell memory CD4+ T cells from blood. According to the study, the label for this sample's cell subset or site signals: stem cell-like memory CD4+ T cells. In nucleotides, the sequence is TGTGCCAGCAGCTTACTAGCGGGAGGTACCGACGAGCAGTACTTC. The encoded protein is CASSLLAGGTDEQYF.